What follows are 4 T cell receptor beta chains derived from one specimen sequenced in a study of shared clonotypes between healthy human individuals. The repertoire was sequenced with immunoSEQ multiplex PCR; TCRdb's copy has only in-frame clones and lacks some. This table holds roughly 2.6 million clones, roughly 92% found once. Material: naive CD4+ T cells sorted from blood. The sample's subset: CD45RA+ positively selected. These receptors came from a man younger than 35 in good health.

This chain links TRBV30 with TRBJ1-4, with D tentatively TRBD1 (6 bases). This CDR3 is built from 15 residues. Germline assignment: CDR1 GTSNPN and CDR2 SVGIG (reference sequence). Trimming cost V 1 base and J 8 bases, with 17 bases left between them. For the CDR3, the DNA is TGTGCCTGGAGTGCCAGGGGCACGCGAGGGGAAAAACTGTTTTTT. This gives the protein CAWSARGTRGEKLFF.

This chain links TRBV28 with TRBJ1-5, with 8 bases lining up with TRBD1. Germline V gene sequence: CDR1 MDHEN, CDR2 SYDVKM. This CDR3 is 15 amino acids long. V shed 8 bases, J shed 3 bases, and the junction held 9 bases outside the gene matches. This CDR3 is CASHNRGGDNQPQHF. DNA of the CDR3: TGTGCCAGCCATAACAGGGGGGGGGACAATCAGCCCCAGCATTTT.

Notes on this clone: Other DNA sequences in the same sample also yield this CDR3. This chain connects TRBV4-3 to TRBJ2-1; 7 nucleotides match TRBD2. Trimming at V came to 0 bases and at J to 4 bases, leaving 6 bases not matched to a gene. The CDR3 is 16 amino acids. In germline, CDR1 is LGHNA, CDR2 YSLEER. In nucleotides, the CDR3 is TGCGCCAGCAGCCAAGAAGGATTAGCGGGTTACAATGAGCAGTTCTTC. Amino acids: CASSQEGLAGYNEQFF.

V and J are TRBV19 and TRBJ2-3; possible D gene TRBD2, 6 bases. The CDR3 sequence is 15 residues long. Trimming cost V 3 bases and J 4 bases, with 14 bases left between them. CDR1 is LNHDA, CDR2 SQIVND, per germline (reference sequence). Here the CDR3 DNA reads TGTGCCAGTAGTATTGGGGAGACTAGTTCAGATACGCAGTATTTT. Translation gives CASSIGETSSDTQYF. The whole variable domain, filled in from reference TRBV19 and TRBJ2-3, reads DGGITQSPKYLFRKEGQNVTLSCEQNLNHDAMYWYRQDPGQGLRLIYYSQIVNDFQKGDIAEGYSVSREKKESFPLTVTSAQKNPTAFYLCASSIGETSSDTQYFGPGTRLTVL.